The clone carrying this TCR beta chain is labeled medium-sized. The antigen remains undetermined. The sample comes from a study of vaccination and CD4 T cells after COVID-19. Study in general: Convalescent donors totaled six males and four females, including two who were Hispanic. The post-COVID sampling time was a median about 95 days after diagnosis, ranging from 35 to 161.

With the Oncomine TCR Beta short-read assay, DNA from cultured CD4+ T cells was sequenced. Genomic DNA was drawn out of CD4+ T cells grown in culture. TCRdb re-called the PCR reads with MiXCR, one entry per CDR3 protein. The table has approximately 11,000 distinct CDR3 sequences, 30% to 40% seen once. Trimming cost V 6 bases and J 6 bases, with 20 bases left between them. The CDR3 sequence is 15 residues long. Per germline, CDR1 MNHEY and CDR2 SVGEGT. Treatment defined: roughly 11-day PBMC culture with coronavirus spike peptide pools or control peptides (ViraFEST assay). The unexposed donor's CD4+ T cells were collected before the COVID-19 pandemic (2011-2018). General observations from the study: Vaccine-specific clones numbering 304 of 307 showed spike mono-reactivity in convalescent patients.

The rearrangement joins TRBV6-2 or TRBV6-3 to TRBJ1-2; a weak D match, TRBD1 (6 bases). The sequencing sample was made of CD4+ T cells from blood, cultured in vitro. The source is a human donor in good health. The CDR3 here is CASRPRGLTGDGYTF. In DNA form, the CDR3 reads TGTGCCAGCAGGCCCCGGGGGCTCACGGGAGATGGCTACACCTTC.